The 24 T cell receptor beta chains presented below share a single source sample, sequenced in a study of beta chain features in type 1 diabetes listed by TCRdb under 2018. The investigation overall reported the following: Type 1 diabetes patients showed a moderate but significant shortening of TCRB CDR3 length in all four CD4+ subsets.

These receptors' antigens are unknown. The receptor library was made with the immunoSEQ multiplex PCR assay. The High Capacity cDNA Reverse Transcription Kit was used to reverse transcribe all of the isolated RNA, meaning that expressed TCRB transcripts were what got sequenced. TCRdb mirrors the immuneACCESS table, restricted to in-frame sequences. Some clones are absent from its copies; in checked studies, under half trace to an unresolved V gene, and the reason for the others is unknown. In this sample the table shows hundreds of thousands of clones, over 7% of which occur a single time. Together, the top ten hold more than 0.8% of the sample. Source material: central memory CD4+ T cells from blood. These receptors originate from a man younger than 40 with type 1 diabetes.

This clone was observed a few times. The V and J genes are TRBV15 and TRBJ1-1; no clear D gene. The CDR3 is 14 residues long. V shed 3 bases and J shed 0 bases, with 8 bases lying between them. Germline CDR1 is LNHNV and CDR2 is YYDKDF (reference sequence). CDR3 residues: CATSRGYMNTEAFF. The CDR3 nucleotides are TGTGCCACCAGCAGGGGATATATGAACACTGAAGCTTTCTTT.

This clone was seen a handful of times. V and J are TRBV10-3 and TRBJ2-5, with D unresolved. With 0 bases removed from V and 1 base from J, the gap between germline ends came to 9 bases. CDR3 length: 15 residues. CDR1 is ENHRY and CDR2 is SYGVKD in the germline V gene. The CDR3 loop is CAISESTTVQETQYF. The CDR3 DNA reads TGTGCCATCAGTGAGTCTACTACAGTCCAAGAGACCCAGTACTTC.

The chain is built from TRBV9 and TRBJ2-5; a possible D gene is TRBD1 (6 bases). The DNA end is a closer match to TRBJ2-7, so the J assignment may be wrong. The CDR3 has 12 residues. Germline V gene sequence: CDR1 SGDLS, CDR2 YYNGEE. The CDR3 spells CASSVGAGEQYF. The DNA of the CDR3 is TGTGCCAGCAGCGTGGGGGCTGGCGAGCAGTACTTC.

The chain employs TRBV21-1 and TRBJ1-2. TRBV21-1 represents a pseudogene. This CDR3 has 12 amino acids. The CDR3: CASPRGRNGYTF. CDR3 in DNA: TGTGCCAGCCCTCGGGGTCGAAATGGCTACACCTTC.

This clone was picked up a small number of times. The identical CDR3 is also encoded by other nucleotide sequences in the sample. The CDR3 loop is CASRRDTNTEAFF. In DNA form, the CDR3 reads TGTGCCAGCAGGAGGGATACGAACACTGAAGCTTTCTTT. This chain links TRBV2 with TRBJ1-1; no firm D call. CDR3 length equals 13 residues. Looked up from germline, CDR1 is SNHLY and CDR2 is FYNNEI. Trimming removed 6 bases at V and 1 base at J, with 9 bases between. Combining the CDR3 with reference TRBV2 and TRBJ1-1 gives the whole variable domain EPEVTQTPSHQVTQMGQEVILRCVPISNHLYFYWYRQILGQKVEFLVSFYNNEISEKSEIFDDQFSVERPDGSNFTLKIRSTKLEDSAMYFCASRRDTNTEAFFGQGTRLTVV.

This clone was counted a few times. Sequence at one end of the junction differs from germline and may be a read error. The gene calls are TRBV2 and TRBJ1-5; TRBD1 matches at 7 bases. Germline V gene sequence: CDR1 SNHLY, CDR2 FYNNEI. This CDR3 contains 12 residues. The CDR3, as DNA: TGTGCCAGCAGCGAAGGGACAGTCCCCCAGCATTTT. This sequence encodes CASSEGTVPQHF.

This clone showed up just a few times. The CDR3 spells CASSLLREVHEQYF. CDR3 DNA sequence: TGTGCCAGCAGCTTATTGCGGGAAGTCCACGAGCAGTACTTC. The chain has TRBV7-8 and TRBJ2-7; D perhaps matches TRBD2 (6 bases). CDR3 length: 14 amino acids. CDR1 and CDR2 (germline): SGHVS, FQNEAQ. V gave up 2 bases and J gave up 5 bases, with 13 bases separating them.

The V call is TRBV7-2, the J call TRBJ1-2; TRBD1 agrees at 9 bases. The CDR3 totals 15 residues. Germline CDR1 SGHTA, CDR2 FQGNSA. Trimming removed 5 bases from V and 2 bases from J; junction bases left unmatched: 6. The CDR3 loop is CASSLKTGGNYGYTF. DNA of the CDR3: TGTGCCAGCAGCCTAAAGACAGGGGGGAACTATGGCTACACCTTC.

This clone was detected only a few times. This CDR3 is CASSTQRGEQGTQYF. The CDR3 DNA reads as TGTGCCAGCAGCACACAGCGGGGGGAGCAGGGTACGCAGTATTTT. The genes are TRBV21-1 and TRBJ2-3; the table's TRBD2 call for D was not verified on the DNA. TRBV21-1 is a recognized pseudogene. CDR3 size: 15 residues.

The chain combines TRBV7-2 with TRBJ2-7, with D uncertain. Germline V lookup: CDR1 SGHTA, CDR2 FQGNSA. This CDR3 is 14 amino acids long. The V gene lost 3 bases and the J gene lost 2 bases, with 11 bases spanning the gap. This CDR3 is CASSFQRTTYEQYF. CDR3 nucleotide sequence: TGTGCCAGCAGCTTTCAGCGAACTACCTACGAGCAGTACTTC.

The chain recombines TRBV4-3 with TRBJ1-5; D might be TRBD1 (5 bases). Deletions cut 0 bases from V and 5 bases from J, with 14 bases between. The CDR3 spans 16 residues. Germline lookup yields CDR1 LGHNA and CDR2 YSLEER. This CDR3 reads CASSQDLGLIDQPQHF. CDR3 nucleotides: TGCGCCAGCAGCCAAGATCTGGGACTCATCGATCAGCCCCAGCATTTT.

The rearrangement joins TRBV27 to TRBJ2-7, with unresolved D. Germline CDR1 reads MNHEY; CDR2 reads SMNVEV (reference sequence). The CDR3 loop spans 16 amino acids. Between the trimmed V and J ends, which lost 3 bases and 2 bases, there was a span of 17 bases. In DNA, the CDR3 is TGTGCCAGCAGTTTGTCTGACTCCTTCTTACCCTACGAGCAGTACTTC. This codes for CASSLSDSFLPYEQYF.

The sample holds a few counts of this clone. The chain joins TRBV7-2 to TRBJ2-2; D possibly matches TRBD1 or TRBD2 (6 bases each). This CDR3 comprises 14 residues. Trimming took off 3 bases at V and 5 bases at J, with 10 bases between the two ends. Germline V CDR1 and CDR2: SGHTA, FQGNSA. CDR3 sequence reads: CASSFGGLTGELFF. The CDR3 DNA follows: TGTGCCAGCAGCTTTGGGGGGCTTACCGGGGAGCTGTTTTTT.

Concerning this clone itself: The same CDR3 is also encoded by other DNA sequences in this sample. The chain has TRBV30 and TRBJ1-3; D unresolved. The germline V gene encodes CDR1 GTSNPN and CDR2 SVGIG (reference sequence). Trimming removed 2 bases at V and 0 bases at J, with 8 bases between. The CDR3 extends over 14 amino acids. CDR3 protein: CAWSTGSSGNTIYF. DNA for the CDR3: TGTGCCTGGAGTACTGGAAGCTCTGGAAACACCATATATTTT. Full variable domain (outside the CDR3, taken from reference TRBV30 and TRBJ1-3): SQTIHQWPATLVQPVGSPLSLECTVEGTSNPNLYWYRQAAGRGLQLLFYSVGIGQISSEVPQNLSASRPQDRQFILSSKKLLLSDSGFYLCAWSTGSSGNTIYFGEGSWLTVV.

This clone was counted between two and nine times. The V gene is TRBV7-9, the J gene TRBJ2-7, with D perhaps TRBD2 (5 bases). V lost 6 bases to trimming and J lost 2 bases, with 5 bases between them. The CDR3 runs 11 residues. Germline-derived CDR1 and CDR2 are SEHNR and FQNEAQ (reference sequence). CDR3 region: CASRGAYEQYF. CDR3 coding DNA: TGTGCCAGCAGGGGAGCCTACGAGCAGTACTTC.

This clone was counted only a few times. The chain links TRBV6-6 to TRBJ2-3; D is perhaps TRBD1 or TRBD2 (5 bases each). Per germline, CDR1 MNHNY and CDR2 SVGAGI (reference sequence). Trimming shortened V by 0 bases and J by 0 bases, and 10 bases separated the two germline ends. This CDR3 is 16 amino acids long. The CDR3 spells CASSYSGDPSTDTQYF. The CDR3 bases are TGTGCCAGCAGTTACTCTGGGGACCCCAGCACAGATACGCAGTATTTT.

At least ten counts were recorded for this clone. The chain is built from TRBV4-3 and TRBJ1-6; the D is unclear. The CDR3 is 13 amino acids. From germline, CDR1 is LGHNA and CDR2 YSLEER. V was pared by 0 bases and J by 7 bases, with 4 bases between. CDR3 region: CASSQDANSPLHF. CDR3 bases: TGCGCCAGCAGCCAAGATGCCAATTCACCCCTCCACTTT.

The genes are TRBV6-1 and TRBJ2-1, with a tentative D call TRBD1 (6 bases). This CDR3 region has 14 residues. Germline V gives CDR1 MNHNS, CDR2 SASEGT. With 8 bases removed from V and 3 bases from J, the gap between germline ends came to 14 bases. The CDR3 DNA follows: TGTGCCAGCTGCCCCGGGACATACTACAATGAGCAGTTCTTC. Its protein is CASCPGTYYNEQFF.

This chain links TRBV5-1 with TRBJ1-1; D not resolved. This CDR3 has 14 residues. Trimming cost V 1 base and J 4 bases, with 11 bases left between them. CDR1 and CDR2 (germline): SGHRS, YFSETQ. The CDR3 loop reads CASSLTSSPTEAFF. CDR3 nucleotide sequence: TGCGCCAGCAGCTTGACCTCTAGCCCCACTGAAGCTTTCTTT.

The chain uses TRBV7-9 and TRBJ2-3, with TRBD2 matching 7 bases. The CDR3 totals 16 residues. The ends lost 4 bases at V and 5 bases at J; junction bases unmatched: 12. CDR1 is SEHNR, CDR2 FQNEAQ, per germline (reference sequence). In nucleotides, the CDR3 is TGTGCCAGCAGCTCCACGGGCCCAGGCGGGGGAGATACGCAGTATTTT. This codes for CASSSTGPGGGDTQYF.

The chain couples TRBV7-8 to TRBJ2-1; 8 bases agree with TRBD1. The CDR3 spans 14 residues. J gave up 5 bases and V 7 bases, and 7 bases lay outside the gene matches. In germline, CDR1 is SGHVS, CDR2 FQNEAQ. CDR3 DNA: TGTGCCAGCAACATCAGGGGGCCCCACAATGAGCAGTTCTTC. Protein product: CASNIRGPHNEQFF.

The chain joins TRBV28 to TRBJ1-1, with D perhaps TRBD1 (5 bases). The ends were cut back, 4 bases at V and 1 base at J, with 10 bases in the middle. The CDR3 covers 14 residues. Germline V lookup: CDR1 MDHEN, CDR2 SYDVKM. CDR3 nucleotides: TGTGCCAGCAGTTCCCGACAGAGGAACACTGAAGCTTTCTTT. It yields the protein CASSSRQRNTEAFF.

This clone appeared many times. V gene TRBV10-3 combines with J gene TRBJ2-7, with 7 nucleotides matching TRBD1. The CDR3 has 14 amino acids. Germline assignment: CDR1 ENHRY and CDR2 SYGVKD. The ends lost 7 bases at V and 5 bases at J; junction bases unmatched: 11. The CDR3 protein is CAITPTGSGDEQYF. Written as DNA, the CDR3 is TGTGCCATCACCCCGACAGGGAGCGGCGACGAGCAGTACTTC.

This clone was recorded a few times. The CDR3 reads CAWSVEGSTDTQYF. The CDR3 nucleotides read TGTGCCTGGAGTGTGGAGGGGTCCACAGATACGCAGTATTTT. The rearrangement links TRBV30 to TRBJ2-3, with TRBD2 as a possible D gene (6 bases). Trimming removed 0 bases from V and 2 bases from J, with 9 bases in between. CDR3 length equals 14 residues. Per germline, CDR1 GTSNPN and CDR2 SVGIG (reference sequence). Full variable domain (missing parts from reference TRBV30 and TRBJ2-3): SQTIHQWPATLVQPVGSPLSLECTVEGTSNPNLYWYRQAAGRGLQLLFYSVGIGQISSEVPQNLSASRPQDRQFILSSKKLLLSDSGFYLCAWSVEGSTDTQYFGPGTRLTVL.